This TCR beta chain was captured in a study of technical replicates of blood from a handful of donors. Trimming pared 2 bases from V and 1 base from J, leaving 12 bases between. Germline V gene lookup returns CDR1 SGDLS and CDR2 YYNGEE. The CDR3 is 15 amino acids. The repertoire was sequenced with immunoSEQ multiplex PCR; TCRdb's copy has only in-frame clones and lacks some. The table lists over 65,000 clones, about 93% of them singletons. Sequencing input: T cells isolated from PBMCs. The TCR sequence derives from a human donor in good health. V is TRBV9 and J is TRBJ1-1; TRBD1 is a possible D gene (6 bases). This chain's CDR3 is CASSVTGRGNTEAFF. The CDR3 coding sequence is TGTGCCAGCAGCGTCACAGGGAGAGGGAACACTGAAGCTTTCTTT.